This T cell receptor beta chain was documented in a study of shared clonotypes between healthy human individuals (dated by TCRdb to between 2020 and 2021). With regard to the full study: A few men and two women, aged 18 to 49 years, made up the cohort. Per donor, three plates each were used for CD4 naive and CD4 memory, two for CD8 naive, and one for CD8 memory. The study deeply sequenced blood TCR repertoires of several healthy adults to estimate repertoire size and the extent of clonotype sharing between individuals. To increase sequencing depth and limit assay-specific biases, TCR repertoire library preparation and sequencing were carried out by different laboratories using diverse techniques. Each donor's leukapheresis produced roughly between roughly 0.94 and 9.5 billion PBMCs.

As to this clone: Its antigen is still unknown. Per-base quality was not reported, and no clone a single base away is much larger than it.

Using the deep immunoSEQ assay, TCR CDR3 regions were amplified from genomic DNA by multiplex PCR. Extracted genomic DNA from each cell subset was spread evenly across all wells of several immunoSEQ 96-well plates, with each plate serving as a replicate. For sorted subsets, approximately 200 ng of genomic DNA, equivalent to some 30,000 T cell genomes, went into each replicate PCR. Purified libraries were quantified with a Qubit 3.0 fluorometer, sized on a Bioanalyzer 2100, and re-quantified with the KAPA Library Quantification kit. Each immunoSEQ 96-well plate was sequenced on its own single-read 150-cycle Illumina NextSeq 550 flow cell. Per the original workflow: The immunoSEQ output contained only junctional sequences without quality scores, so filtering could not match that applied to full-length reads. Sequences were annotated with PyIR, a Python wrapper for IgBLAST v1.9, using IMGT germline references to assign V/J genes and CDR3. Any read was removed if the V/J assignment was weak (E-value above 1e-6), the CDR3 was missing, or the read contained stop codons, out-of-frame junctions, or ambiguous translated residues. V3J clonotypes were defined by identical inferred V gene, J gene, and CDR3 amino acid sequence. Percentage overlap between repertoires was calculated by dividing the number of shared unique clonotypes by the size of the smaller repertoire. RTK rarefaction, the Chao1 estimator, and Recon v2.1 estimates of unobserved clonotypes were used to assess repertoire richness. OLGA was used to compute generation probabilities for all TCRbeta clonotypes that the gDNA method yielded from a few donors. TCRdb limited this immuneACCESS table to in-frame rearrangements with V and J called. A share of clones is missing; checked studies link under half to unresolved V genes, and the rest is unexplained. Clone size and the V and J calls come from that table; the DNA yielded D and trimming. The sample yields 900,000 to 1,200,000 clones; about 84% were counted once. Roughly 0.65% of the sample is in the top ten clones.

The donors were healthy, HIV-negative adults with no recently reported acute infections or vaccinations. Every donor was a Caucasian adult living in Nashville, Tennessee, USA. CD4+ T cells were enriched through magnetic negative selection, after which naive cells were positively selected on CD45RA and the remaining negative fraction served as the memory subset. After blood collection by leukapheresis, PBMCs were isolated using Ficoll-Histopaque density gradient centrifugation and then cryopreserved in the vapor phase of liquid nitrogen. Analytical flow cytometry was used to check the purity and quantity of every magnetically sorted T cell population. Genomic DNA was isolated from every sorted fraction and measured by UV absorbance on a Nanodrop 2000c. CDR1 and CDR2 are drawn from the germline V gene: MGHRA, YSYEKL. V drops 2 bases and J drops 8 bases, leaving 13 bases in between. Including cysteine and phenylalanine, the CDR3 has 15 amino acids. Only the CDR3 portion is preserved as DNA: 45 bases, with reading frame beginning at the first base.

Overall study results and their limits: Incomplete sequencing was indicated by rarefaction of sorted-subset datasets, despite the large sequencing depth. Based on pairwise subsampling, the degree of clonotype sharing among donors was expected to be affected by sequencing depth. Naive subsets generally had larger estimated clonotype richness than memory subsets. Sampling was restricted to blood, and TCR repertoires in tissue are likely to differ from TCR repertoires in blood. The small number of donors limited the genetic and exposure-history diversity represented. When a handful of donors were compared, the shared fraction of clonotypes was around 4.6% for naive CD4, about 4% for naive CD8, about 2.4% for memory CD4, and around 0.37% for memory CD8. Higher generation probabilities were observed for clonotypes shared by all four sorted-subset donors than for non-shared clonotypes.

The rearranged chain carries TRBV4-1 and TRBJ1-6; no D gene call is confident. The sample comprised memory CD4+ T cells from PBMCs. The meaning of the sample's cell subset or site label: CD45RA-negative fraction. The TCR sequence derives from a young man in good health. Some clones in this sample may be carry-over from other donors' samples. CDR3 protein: CASSQPSIFHSPLHF. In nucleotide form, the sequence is TGCGCCAGCAGCCAACCCAGCATTTTCCATTCACCCCTCCACTTT.